This TCR beta chain is from a study of human thymus T cells. Study-wide results and limits: Thymic and blood repertoires seemed to favor certain V and J genes.

CDR1 and CDR2 (germline): LGHNA, YNFKEQ. The CDR3 consists of 15 residues. Trimming took off 0 bases at V and 3 bases at J, with 10 bases between the two ends. Assay: immunoSEQ multiplex PCR; the TCRdb copy retains only in-frame clones and omits some. The data show tens of thousands of clones, 95% seen once. On this clone: Its antigen is undetermined.

Thymus specimens were resections from corrective heart surgery. Samples came from healthy Finnish infants during open corrective cardiac surgery. Sequenced: thymus tissue. This chain uses TRBV4-2 with TRBJ2-3; possible D gene TRBD2, 5 bases. The clonotype was recovered from a girl under three years old with a congenital heart defect but otherwise immunologically healthy. The CDR3 DNA is TGTGCCAGCAGCCAAGAACGGTGGGAGACAGATACGCAGTATTTT. It codes for CASSQERWETDTQYF.